This TCR beta chain was sequenced in a study of T cells in Graves' hyperthyroidism and ophthalmopathy. Diagnosis relied on clinical symptoms, serum thyroxine and TRAb, thyroid ultrasound and orbital computed tomography. Whole-study results and caveats: Through a model of 13 V-J features, ophthalmopathy was separated from stable hyperthyroidism.

Remarks on this clonotype: Its antigen is unidentified.

This CDR3 is built from 14 residues. V lost 3 bases and J 3 bases, leaving 12 bases between the germline ends. Germline CDR1 reads MDHEN; CDR2 reads SYDVKM. There were TCR beta CDR3 regions amplified from RNA transcripts. Researchers ran a first-round RT-PCR on the TCR CDR3 using the HTBI primer set. TCRdb re-derived calls from the multiplex PCR reads in MiXCR, one entry per CDR3 protein. Of 500,000 to 600,000 distinct CDR3 sequences listed, about half were seen once; the top ten hold 19%. The sequence was collected from an adult woman with Graves' disease, either hyperthyroidism or ophthalmopathy (not recorded which). The source material was peripheral blood or thyroid tissue (not recorded which). The rearrangement uses TRBV28 and TRBJ2-7; D possibly corresponds to TRBD1 (5 bases). In nucleotides, the CDR3 is TGTGCCAGCAGTTTGCCCAGGGTAGACTACGAGCAGTACTTC. It encodes CASSLPRVDYEQYF.